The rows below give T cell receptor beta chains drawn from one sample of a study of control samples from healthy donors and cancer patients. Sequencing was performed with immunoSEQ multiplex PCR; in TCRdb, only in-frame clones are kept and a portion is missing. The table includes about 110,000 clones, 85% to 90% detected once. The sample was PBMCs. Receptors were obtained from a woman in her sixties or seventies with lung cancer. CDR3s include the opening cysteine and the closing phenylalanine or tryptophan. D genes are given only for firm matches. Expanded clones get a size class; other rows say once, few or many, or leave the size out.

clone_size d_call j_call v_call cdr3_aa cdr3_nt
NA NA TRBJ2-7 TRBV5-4 CASSHGQSATYEQYF TGTGCCAGCAGTCACGGACAGTCTGCTACCTACGAGCAGTACTTC
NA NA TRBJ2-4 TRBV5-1 CASSQQGAREGDIQYF TGCGCCAGCAGCCAGCAGGGGGCGCGGGAGGGAGACATTCAGTACTTC
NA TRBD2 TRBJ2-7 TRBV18 CASSPPAGREQYF TGTGCCAGCTCACCTCCAGCGGGGAGGGAACAGTACTTC
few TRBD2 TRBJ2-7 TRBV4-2 CASSQGAGANYEQYF TGTGCCAGCAGCCAAGGAGCGGGGGCCAACTACGAGCAGTACTTC
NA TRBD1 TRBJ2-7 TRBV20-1 CSAREGDREYF TGCAGTGCTAGAGAAGGGGACAGGGAGTACTTC
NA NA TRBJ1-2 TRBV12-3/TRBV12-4 CASSFGTYGYTF TGTGCCAGCAGTTTTGGTACCTATGGCTACACCTTC
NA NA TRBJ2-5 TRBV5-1 CASSLYRDQETQYF TGCGCCAGCAGCTTGTACAGGGACCAAGAGACCCAGTACTTC
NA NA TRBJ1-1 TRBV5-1 CASSFGDGNTEAFF TGCGCCAGCAGCTTTGGCGACGGGAACACTGAAGCTTTCTTT
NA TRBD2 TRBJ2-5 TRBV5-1 CASSLSLAGPRETQYF TGCGCCAGCAGCTTATCACTAGCGGGCCCCAGGGAGACCCAGTACTTC
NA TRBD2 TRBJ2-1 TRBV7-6 CASSPTGVAGLSYNEQFF TGTGCCAGCAGCCCGACGGGGGTAGCGGGGCTATCCTACAATGAGCAGTTCTTC
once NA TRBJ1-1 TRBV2 CASSEVVSGVEAFF TGTGCCAGCAGTGAAGTGGTCTCAGGAGTTGAAGCTTTCTTT
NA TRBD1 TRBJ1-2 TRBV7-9 CASSLDATGDGYTF TGTGCCAGCAGCTTAGATGCTACAGGGGATGGCTACACCTTC
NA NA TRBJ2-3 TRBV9 CASSVVRTDTQYF TGTGCCAGCAGCGTAGTAAGGACAGATACGCAGTATTTT
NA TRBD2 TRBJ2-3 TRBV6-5 CASSQTSGLTDTQYF TGTGCCAGCAGCCAGACTAGCGGACTCACAGATACGCAGTATTTT
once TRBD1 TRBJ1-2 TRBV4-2 CASSPSSGRRQGLYGYTF TGTGCCAGCAGCCCTTCCTCGGGCCGAAGACAGGGCCTCTATGGCTACACCTTC
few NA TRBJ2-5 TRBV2 CASSEPAEKTQYF TGTGCCAGCAGTGAACCAGCGGAAAAGACCCAGTACTTC